Included here is one T cell receptor beta chain sequence, with context. The antigen is not known. The data belong to a study of cytomegalovirus exposure and HLA in healthy donors. Study findings and constraints: As a later analysis showed, a missense DCLRE1C variant was linked to trimming of TCR beta V- and J-genes. An observed cluster of highly shared sequence variants was recorded as a likely sequencing artifact. A later analysis, which compared TCR beta chains of equal frequency, found the HLA-associated ones more clonally expanded. The study designated 150 to 200 TCR beta chains cytomegalovirus-associated.

CDR3 length equals 14 residues. The germline V gene encodes CDR1 SGDLS and CDR2 YYNGEE. V shed 4 bases and J shed 3 bases, with 14 bases lying between them. Both 60 Vbeta primers and 13 Jbeta primers went into the PCR. The assay was immunoSEQ multiplex PCR, and TCRdb's table has in-frame clones only and misses some. Its clone listing holds around 76,000 clones. Sequenced sample: PBMCs. The chain couples TRBV9 to TRBJ2-7, with D possibly matching TRBD2 (8 bases). This clonotype originated in a middle-aged man in good health and CMV-seronegative. The CDR3 nucleotides read TGTGCCAGCAGCCCAGGGGGGACTAGCTACGAGCAGTACTTC. Translation: CASSPGGTSYEQYF.